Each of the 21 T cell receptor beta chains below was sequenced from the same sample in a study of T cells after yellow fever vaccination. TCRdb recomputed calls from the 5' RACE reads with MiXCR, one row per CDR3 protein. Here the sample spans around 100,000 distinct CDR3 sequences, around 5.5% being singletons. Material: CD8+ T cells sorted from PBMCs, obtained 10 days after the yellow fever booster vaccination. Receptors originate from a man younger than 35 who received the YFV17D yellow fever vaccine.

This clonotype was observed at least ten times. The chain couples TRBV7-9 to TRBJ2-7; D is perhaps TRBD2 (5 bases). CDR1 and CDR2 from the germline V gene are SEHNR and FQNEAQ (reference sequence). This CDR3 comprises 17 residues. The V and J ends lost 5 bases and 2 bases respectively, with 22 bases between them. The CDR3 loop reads CASSDSPFSGRTYEQYF. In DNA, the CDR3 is TGTGCCAGCAGCGATAGCCCCTTTTCGGGGAGAACCTACGAGCAGTACTTC.

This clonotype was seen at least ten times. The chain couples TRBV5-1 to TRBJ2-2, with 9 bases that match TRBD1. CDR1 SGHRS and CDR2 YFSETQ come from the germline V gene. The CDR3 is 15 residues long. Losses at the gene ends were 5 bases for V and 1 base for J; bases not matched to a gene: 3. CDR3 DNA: TGCGCCAGCAGACTGACAGGGGGGAACACCGGGGAGCTGTTTTTT. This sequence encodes CASRLTGGNTGELFF.

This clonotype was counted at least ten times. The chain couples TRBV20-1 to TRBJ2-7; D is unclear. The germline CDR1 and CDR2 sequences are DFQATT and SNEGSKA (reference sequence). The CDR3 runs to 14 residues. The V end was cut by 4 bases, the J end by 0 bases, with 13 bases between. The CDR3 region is CSANPRRSSYEQYF. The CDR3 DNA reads TGCAGTGCTAACCCCAGGCGGAGCTCCTACGAGCAGTACTTC.

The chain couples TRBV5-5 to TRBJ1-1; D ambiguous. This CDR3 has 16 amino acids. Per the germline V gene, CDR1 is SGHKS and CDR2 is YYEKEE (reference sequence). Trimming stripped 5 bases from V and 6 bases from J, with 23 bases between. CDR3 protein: CASRRASREMVPEAFF. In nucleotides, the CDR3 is TGTGCCAGCAGACGTGCGAGTAGGGAAATGGTTCCTGAAGCTTTCTTT.

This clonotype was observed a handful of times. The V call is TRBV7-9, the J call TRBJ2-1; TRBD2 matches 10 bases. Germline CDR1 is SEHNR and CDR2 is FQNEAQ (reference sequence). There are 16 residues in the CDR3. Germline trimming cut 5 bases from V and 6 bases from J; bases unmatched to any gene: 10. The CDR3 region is CASSTPRGTSANEQFF. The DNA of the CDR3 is TGTGCCAGCAGCACCCCCCGGGGGACTAGCGCCAATGAGCAGTTCTTC. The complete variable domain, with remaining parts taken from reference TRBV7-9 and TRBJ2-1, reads DTGVSQNPRHKITKRGQNVTFRCDPISEHNRLYWYRQTLGQGPEFLTYFQNEAQLEKSRLLSDRFSAERPKGSFSTLEIQRTEQGDSAMYLCASSTPRGTSANEQFFGPGTRLTVL.

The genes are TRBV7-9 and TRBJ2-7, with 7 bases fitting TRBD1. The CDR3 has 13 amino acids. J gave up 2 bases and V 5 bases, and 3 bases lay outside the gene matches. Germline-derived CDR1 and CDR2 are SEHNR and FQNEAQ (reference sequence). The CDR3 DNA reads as TGTGCCAGCAGCCCGGGACAGCCCTACGAGCAGTACTTC. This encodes CASSPGQPYEQYF.

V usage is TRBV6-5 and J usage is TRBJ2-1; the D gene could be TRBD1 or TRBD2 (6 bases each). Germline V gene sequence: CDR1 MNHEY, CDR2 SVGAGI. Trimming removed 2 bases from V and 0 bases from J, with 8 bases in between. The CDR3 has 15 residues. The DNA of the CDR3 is TGTGCCAGCAGTTACGGGGGGCTCTCCTACAATGAGCAGTTCTTC. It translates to CASSYGGLSYNEQFF.

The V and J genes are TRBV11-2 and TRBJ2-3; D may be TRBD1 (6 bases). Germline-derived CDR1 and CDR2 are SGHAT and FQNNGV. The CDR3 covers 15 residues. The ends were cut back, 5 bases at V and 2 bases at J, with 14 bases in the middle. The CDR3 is CASSTRDRITDTQYF. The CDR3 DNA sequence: TGTGCCAGCAGCACCAGAGACAGGATCACAGATACGCAGTATTTT.

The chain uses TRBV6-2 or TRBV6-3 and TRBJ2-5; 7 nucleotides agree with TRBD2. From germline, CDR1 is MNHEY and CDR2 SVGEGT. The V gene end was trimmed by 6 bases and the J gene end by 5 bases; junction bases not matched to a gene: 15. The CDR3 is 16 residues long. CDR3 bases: TGTGCCAGCAGCCTTCTAGCGGACCCCCGGAGGGAGACCCAGTACTTC. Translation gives CASSLLADPRRETQYF.

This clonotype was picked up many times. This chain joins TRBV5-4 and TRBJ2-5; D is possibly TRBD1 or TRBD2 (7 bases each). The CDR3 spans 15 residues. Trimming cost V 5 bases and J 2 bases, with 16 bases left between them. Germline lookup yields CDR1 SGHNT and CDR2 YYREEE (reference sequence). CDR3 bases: TGTGCCAGCAGAAGGTGGGGGGGACAGCAAGAGACCCAGTACTTC. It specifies CASRRWGGQQETQYF.

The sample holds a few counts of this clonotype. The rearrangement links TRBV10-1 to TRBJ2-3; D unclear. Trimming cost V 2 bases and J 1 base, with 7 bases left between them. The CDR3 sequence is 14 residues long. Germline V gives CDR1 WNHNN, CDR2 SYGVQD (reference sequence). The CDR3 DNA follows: TGCGCCAGCAGTGAGGACTGGCGCACAGATACGCAGTATTTT. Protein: CASSEDWRTDTQYF.

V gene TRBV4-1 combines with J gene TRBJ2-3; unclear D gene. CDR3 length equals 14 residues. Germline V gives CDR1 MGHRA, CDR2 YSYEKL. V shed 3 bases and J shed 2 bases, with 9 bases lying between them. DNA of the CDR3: TGCGCCAGCAGCCAGCTGGGGTTCACAGATACGCAGTATTTT. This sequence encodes CASSQLGFTDTQYF.

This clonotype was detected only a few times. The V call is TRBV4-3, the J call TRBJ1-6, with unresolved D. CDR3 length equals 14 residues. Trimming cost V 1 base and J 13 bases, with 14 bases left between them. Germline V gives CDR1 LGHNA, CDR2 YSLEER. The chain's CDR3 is CASSQASAGWPLHF. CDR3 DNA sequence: TGCGCCAGCAGCCAAGCGTCGGCGGGATGGCCCCTCCACTTT.

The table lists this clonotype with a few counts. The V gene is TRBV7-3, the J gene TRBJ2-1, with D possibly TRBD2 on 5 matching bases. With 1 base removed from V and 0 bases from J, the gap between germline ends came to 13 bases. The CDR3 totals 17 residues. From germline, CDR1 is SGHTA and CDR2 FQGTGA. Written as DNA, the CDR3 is TGTGCCAGCAGCTTAAGGGCACGGGGATCCTCCTACAATGAGCAGTTCTTC. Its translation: CASSLRARGSSYNEQFF.

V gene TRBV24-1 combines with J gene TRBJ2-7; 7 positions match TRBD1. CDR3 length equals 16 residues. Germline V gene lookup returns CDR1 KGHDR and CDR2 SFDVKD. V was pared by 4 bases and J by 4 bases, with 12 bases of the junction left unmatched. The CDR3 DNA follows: TGTGCCACCAGTGAGGCGTCGACAGGGATTACTTACGAGCAGTACGTC. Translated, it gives CATSEASTGITYEQYV.

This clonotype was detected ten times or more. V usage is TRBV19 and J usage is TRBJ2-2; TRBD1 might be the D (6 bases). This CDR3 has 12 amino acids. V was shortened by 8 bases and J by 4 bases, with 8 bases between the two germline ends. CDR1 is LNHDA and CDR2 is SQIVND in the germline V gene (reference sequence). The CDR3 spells CASWTATGELFF. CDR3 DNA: TGTGCCAGTTGGACAGCCACCGGGGAGCTGTTTTTT.

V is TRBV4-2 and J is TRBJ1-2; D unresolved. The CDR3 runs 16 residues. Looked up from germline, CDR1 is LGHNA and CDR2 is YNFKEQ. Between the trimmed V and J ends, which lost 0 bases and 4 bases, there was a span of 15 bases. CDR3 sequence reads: CASSQENKADIYGYTF. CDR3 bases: TGTGCCAGCAGCCAAGAAAATAAGGCAGACATCTATGGCTACACCTTC.

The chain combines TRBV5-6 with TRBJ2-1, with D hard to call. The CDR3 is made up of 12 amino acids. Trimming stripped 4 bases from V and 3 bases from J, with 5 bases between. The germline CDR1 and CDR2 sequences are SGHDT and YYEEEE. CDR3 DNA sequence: TGTGCCAGCAGCCTCGACTACAATGAGCAGTTCTTC. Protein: CASSLDYNEQFF. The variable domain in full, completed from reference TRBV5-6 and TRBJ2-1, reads DAGVTQSPTHLIKTRGQQVTLRCSPKSGHDTVSWYQQALGQGPQFIFQYYEEEERQRGNFPDRFSGHQFPNYSSELNVNALLLGDSALYLCASSLDYNEQFFGPGTRLTVL.

The chain's CDR3 is CASSRGGLGGTQYF. The CDR3 coding sequence is TGTGCCAGCAGCAGAGGGGGACTAGGAGGGACCCAGTACTTC. The J gene is TRBJ2-5, the V gene TRBV11-2; 8 bases map to TRBD2. The length of the CDR3 is 14 residues. Germline loops: CDR1 SGHAT, CDR2 FQNNGV. V gave up 5 bases and J gave up 7 bases; unmatched junction bases: 9.

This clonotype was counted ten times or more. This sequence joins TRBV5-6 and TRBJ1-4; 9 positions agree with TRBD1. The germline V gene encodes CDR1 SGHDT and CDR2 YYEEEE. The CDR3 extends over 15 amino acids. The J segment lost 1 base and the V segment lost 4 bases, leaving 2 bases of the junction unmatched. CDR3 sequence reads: CASSQGQGTNEKLFF. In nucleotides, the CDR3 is TGTGCCAGCAGCCAGGGACAGGGAACTAATGAAAAACTGTTTTTT. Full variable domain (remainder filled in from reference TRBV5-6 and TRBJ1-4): DAGVTQSPTHLIKTRGQQVTLRCSPKSGHDTVSWYQQALGQGPQFIFQYYEEEERQRGNFPDRFSGHQFPNYSSELNVNALLLGDSALYLCASSQGQGTNEKLFFGSGTQLSVL.

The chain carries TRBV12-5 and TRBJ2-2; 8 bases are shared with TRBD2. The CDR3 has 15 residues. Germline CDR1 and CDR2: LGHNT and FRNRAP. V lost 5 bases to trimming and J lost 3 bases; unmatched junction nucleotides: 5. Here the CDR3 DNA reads TGTGCTAGTGGTCAGCGGGGGCCCGACACCGGGGAGCTGTTTTTT. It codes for CASGQRGPDTGELFF.